This T cell receptor (beta chain) was sequenced in a study of T cell repertoires in ileal Crohn's disease. Turning to the study itself: Median disease duration was nearly eight years; less than 45% smoked at surgery.

Repertoires were generated with immunoSEQ multiplex PCR, while TCRdb's copy carries only in-frame clones and drops some. This table has 2,000 or so clones, approximately 81% appearing once. Germline V gene lookup returns CDR1 LNHNV and CDR2 YYDKDF (reference sequence). V was trimmed by 0 bases and J by 1 base, leaving 9 bases between them. This CDR3 is 15 amino acids long. Regarding the study as a whole: High-frequency clones were more common in sorted CD8 than CD4 cells. Clonality above 26.8% at surgery always came with endoscopic recurrence.

In regard to this clone: Antigen unknown.

The clonotype comes from an adult with Crohn's disease. V gene TRBV15 combines with J gene TRBJ2-5, with D uncertain. The sequencing input was ileal tissue. The CDR3 sequence is CATSRDRSSQETQYF. CDR3 DNA sequence: TGTGCCACCAGCAGAGATCGGAGTTCCCAAGAGACCCAGTACTTC. The full variable domain, rest sourced from reference TRBV15 and TRBJ2-5, is DAMVIQNPRYQVTQFGKPVTLSCSQTLNHNVMYWYQQKSSQAPKLLFHYYDKDFNNEADTPDNFQSRRPNTSFCFLDIRSPGLGDTAMYLCATSRDRSSQETQYFGPGTRLLVL.